Listed below are T cell receptor beta chains from one sample, sequenced in a study of blood T cell repertoires in COVID-19. Assay: immunoSEQ multiplex PCR; the TCRdb copy retains only in-frame clones and omits some. The sample lists around 300,000 clones, roughly 89% occurring once. Sequencing used peripheral blood. The receptors were gathered from a woman aged 40 to 50 who had recovered from COVID-19. Both conserved end residues are trimmed from each CDR3. The order of the fields is clone size, CDR3 length, V gene, CDR3 protein. Not every row has a clone size; where given, it reads once, few, many or a size class.

. | 13 | TRBV5-6 | ASSLGGYADNEQF
. | 15 | TRBV3-1/TRBV3-2 | ASSQVTAGGFYNEQF
once | 11 | TRBV7-8 | ASSLEGTGLAF
. | 13 | TRBV29-1 | SVANPGTGATEAF
. | 12 | TRBV5-1 | ASSSSGGLHEQY
. | 13 | TRBV24-1 | ATSLRAVSYNEQF
few | 11 | TRBV11-3 | ASSRPSGNEQF
. | 12 | TRBV19 | ASSLRTSTDTQY
. | 11 | TRBV12-3/TRBV12-4 | ASKGGRISGYT
. | 12 | TRBV5-1 | ASSYSSGANVLT
. | 13 | TRBV7-8 | ASSLGLAGRDTQY
. | 13 | TRBV10-3 | AISDLASGNTEAF
. | 14 | TRBV6-1 | ASSEARVGLNYGYT
. | 11 | TRBV29-1 | SDGRQGPNGYT
. | 16 | TRBV21-1 | ASSKNPGQPANTGELF
. | 13 | TRBV9 | ASSALGTPYGTQY
. | 10 | TRBV27 | ASSFRGGELF
. | 12 | TRBV28 | ASSTQGGGTEAF
. | 15 | TRBV11-2 | ASSLGGVLALGETQY
. | 14 | TRBV5-5 | ASGPGGQGIWTEAF
. | 16 | TRBV14 | ASSQDGAAGGRANEQF
. | 11 | TRBV4-2 | ASRQGSTTEAF
. | 12 | TRBV30 | AWSRGDSSYEQY
. | 14 | TRBV12-5 | ASGLGLAGLVDTQY
few | 13 | TRBV10-3 | AISEFAGVSYEQY
. | 12 | TRBV27 | ASSLREGRYEQY